The sequence of this T cell receptor (beta chain) was determined in a study of cytomegalovirus exposure and HLA in healthy donors listed by TCRdb under 2017. For the wider study: In an earlier analysis of 450 to 750 of the donors, 276 Gb of sequence data and approximately 100 million unique TCR beta sequences from approximately 180 million T cells were reported. All discovery cohort repertoires had been generated on a single sequencing platform. An early release that covered about 600 HLA-typed donors contained approximately 300 gigabases of sequencing data and 65 million to 100 million unique TCR sequences. Among some 400 genotyped donors of the cohort, an average of approximately 240,000 unique TCR beta nucleotide sequences was sequenced per donor, of which about 18% were non-productive. Using immunosequencing, the study profiled T cell repertoires from approximately 700 subjects and related those repertoires to cytomegalovirus serostatus. In addition to the first cohort of approximately 650 subjects, a separate validation cohort of 120 different subjects was used. Donor age, sex, ethnicity and CMV serostatus were compiled alongside the repertoire data. Both class I and class II loci were covered by HLA typing, at four-digit resolution. The study combined high-throughput TCR immunosequencing, statistical association of individual TCRs with disease status, and machine learning to predict cytomegalovirus infection status. A later analysis re-examined previously published TCR beta repertoires from roughly 720 donors and added high-resolution HLA genotyping to investigate patterns of TCR occurrence. An earlier analysis of 587 of the donors used high-throughput TCR beta sequencing to judge whether each TCR beta V gene segment behaved as functional or pseudogenic. Rather than drawing on any new phenotypic data, the later analysis identified candidate immune exposures from TCR beta sequences and the way those sequences occurred across donors. In a later genetic analysis, genome-wide SNP genotypes for about 65% of the roughly 670 donors were used, and that subset was treated as a discovery cohort. Typing coverage differed by locus: A, B, C, DRB1 and DQB1 were typed in about 629-630 donors, DQA1 in around 500, DPA1 in some 570, and DPB1 in approximately 450. Because of strong linkage in the cohort, roughly 5 DR-DQ haplotypes were treated as single units for association and clustering. The study aimed to test whether signatures of past pathogen exposure could be identified by cataloging public T cell receptors. Of the 300 to 450 genotyped donors, 65% to 90% fell in the genetic ancestry cluster associated with self-reported Caucasian donors.

CDR1 and CDR2, looked up from the germline V gene, are SGHNT and YENEEA. The junction shows trimming of 2 bases on V and 5 bases on J, and the gene matches do not reach 4 bases of it. The CDR3 numbers 15 residues from cysteine through phenylalanine. CDR3 DNA is the only sequence kept; it has 45 bases, read in frame from the first base. Library generation was performed with the immunoSEQ multiplex PCR assay. A mixture of 60 forward primers for TCR Vbeta segments and 13 reverse primers for TCR Jbeta segments was used in the multiplex PCR. The CDR3 region of rearranged TCR beta genes was amplified from genomic DNA by a multiplex PCR assay. The amplified TCR beta libraries were sequenced on the Illumina HiSeq System as 87-base-pair reads. The study's processing was this. Across the 500 to 850 repertoires, a later analysis counted 75 million to 90 million unique TCR beta chains, some 11 million of which were shared by at least two donors. Raw reads were error-corrected and collapsed into unique sequences with a nearest-neighbor algorithm that merged closely related sequences to remove PCR and sequencing errors. V, D and J gene segments were assigned by aligning CDR3 sequences to IMGT reference sequences. Each retained sequence needed at least a six-nucleotide match to both a V gene segment and a J gene segment. Rearrangements were classified as productive when the CDR3 lacked stop codons and remained in frame with V and J, and all other rearrangements were classified as non-productive. Following IMGT convention, CDR3 was defined as the stretch from the second conserved V-encoded cysteine to the conserved J-encoded phenylalanine. Sequences without an unambiguous match to a single V gene segment were excluded from the earlier analysis of 587 of the donors. In an earlier analysis of 587 of the donors, a V segment was called functional when productive rearrangements were above 56.7%, and segregating when the standard deviation between donors exceeded 5%. A statistical classification framework was developed to diagnose cytomegalovirus status using the catalog of TCR beta chain sequences. A later analysis assigned V and J genes by comparing TCR nucleotide sequences with IMGT/GENE-DB human TR gene sequences. The TCRdist pipeline was used in a later analysis to assign CDR3 sequences and most-parsimonious VDJ recombination scenarios. In a later analysis, each TCR beta chain was defined by its CDR3 amino acid sequence together with its V-gene family, and reads without a unique V-gene family were excluded. A later analysis removed roughly 590 highly shared, low-generation-probability nucleotide sequences to deal with suspected cross-contamination and a sequencing artifact. For each public chain, a later analysis derived a clonal expansion index from normalized ranks of inferred template counts within each repertoire. Generation probabilities in a later analysis came from a VDJ recombination model fitted to out-of-frame rearrangements, and those results were checked against IGoR. A later analysis scored TCR-TCR, TCR-HLA and TCR-CMV co-occurrence with hypergeometric tests, applying a repertoire-size bias correction to TCR pairs. To estimate false discovery rates, a later analysis permuted the HLA or CMV assignments 20 times. In a later analysis, co-occurring TCRs were grouped with DBSCAN, and TCRdist sequence similarity was added when clustering was performed within HLA-allele-positive subsets. Co-occurrence clustering excluded repertoires with fewer than 30,000 or more than 120,000 public chains, plus five with anomalous nucleotide sharing. The table was pulled from immuneACCESS by TCRdb, which kept in-frame rearrangements only. Such tables lose some clones; where checked, under half of the loss comes from unresolved V genes, and the rest has no known cause. D and trimming were read from the DNA, whereas the V and J calls and clone size are those reported in that table. For this sample the table gives 100,000 to 150,000 clones, of which roughly 71% were detected only once. The ten largest clones capture 4.2% of the sample.

Note on this clone: What antigen it recognizes has not been identified. Per-base quality was not reported, and no clone a single base away is much larger than it.

What the study reported, not specific to this receptor: Because some donors lacked HLA typing at each locus, the association tests relied only on the typed subset. A group of highly shared sequence variants was considered likely to be a technical artifact of the sequencing pipeline. A later analysis found that TCR association rates varied across HLA loci, with DRB1 alleles showing the most associated TCRs and HLA-C alleles the fewest. The study listed 150 to 200 TCR beta chains as associated with cytomegalovirus. Because counts were too low, seventeen rarely observed V segments, including chromosome 9 orphons, were excluded from the earlier analysis of a few hundred of the donors. A further reported finding was that TCR beta sequences accurately predicted the HLA-A and HLA-B alleles for most subjects in the first cohort. The authors suggested that the approach could potentially be generalized to other disease states and immunological phenotypes. A few of the identified cytomegalovirus-associated TCR beta chains were confirmed in vitro to be specific for cytomegalovirus antigens. Presence/absence analyses assumed roughly uniform sequencing depth across donors, an assumption that may not hold. For the cohort, immune exposure information was limited to CMV serostatus. Because the 87-base-pair reads could not distinguish some IMGT-functional V segments, including TRBV6-2 and TRBV6-3, those segments were excluded. A later genetic analysis associated a missense DCLRE1C variant with V-gene and J-gene trimming of TCR beta chains, and an independent cohort replicated the association. In a later genetic analysis, fewer N-insertions in productive TCRs were reported among donors in an Asian-associated ancestry cluster than the approximately 630-donor mean. When HLA alleles, especially DR and DQ, strongly co-occurred, attributing TCR associations to individual alleles was difficult. At a false discovery rate of 0.05, a later analysis linked around 15,000 TCR beta sequences to specific HLA alleles. Only TCR beta chains were sequenced in this cohort, and the absence of alpha or paired-chain data limited detectable features. Correlated functional status among segregating V segments might be attributable to linkage disequilibrium, but an unknown experimental factor could not be ruled out. According to a later analysis, most CMV-associated TCR beta chains appeared to be HLA-restricted, and the HLA associations seemed to be driven largely by CMV exposure. Broadly in line with IMGT annotations, most TCR beta V segments showed up in productive rearrangements about 87% or about 30% of the time in an earlier analysis of about 500 of the donors. The classifier was reported to diagnose cytomegalovirus status with high specificity and sensitivity in both the original cohort and the validation cohort. Compared with equally common non-associated chains, HLA-associated TCR beta chains in a later analysis were more clonally expanded and had lower generation probabilities. Across donors, most TCR sequences were observed very rarely, whereas some public TCRs were present in many individuals. Several of the top co-occurrence clusters appeared to be linked to parvovirus B19, influenza, CMV and Epstein-Barr virus, according to a later analysis.

The cohort comprised under 700 healthy bone marrow donors. All cohort members were sampled while nominally healthy, although unrecorded immune exposures were likely present. The donor tested CMV seropositive, placing the donor among the 290 or so seropositive members of the cohort. Every donor gave a peripheral blood sample, and the peripheral blood mononuclear cells from that sample were used for TCR beta sequencing. The Qiagen DNeasy Blood Extraction Kit was used to extract genomic DNA from the blood cell samples. The material sequenced was PBMCs. The rearrangement combines TRBV11-3 with TRBJ2-1; 9 bases in between match TRBD2. This clonotype was sampled from a woman in her forties or fifties in good health and CMV-seropositive. The nucleotide sequence reads TGTGCCAGCAGCTTACAGAGCGGGGGGAACAATGAGCAGTTCTTC. Its protein reads: CASSLQSGGNNEQFF.